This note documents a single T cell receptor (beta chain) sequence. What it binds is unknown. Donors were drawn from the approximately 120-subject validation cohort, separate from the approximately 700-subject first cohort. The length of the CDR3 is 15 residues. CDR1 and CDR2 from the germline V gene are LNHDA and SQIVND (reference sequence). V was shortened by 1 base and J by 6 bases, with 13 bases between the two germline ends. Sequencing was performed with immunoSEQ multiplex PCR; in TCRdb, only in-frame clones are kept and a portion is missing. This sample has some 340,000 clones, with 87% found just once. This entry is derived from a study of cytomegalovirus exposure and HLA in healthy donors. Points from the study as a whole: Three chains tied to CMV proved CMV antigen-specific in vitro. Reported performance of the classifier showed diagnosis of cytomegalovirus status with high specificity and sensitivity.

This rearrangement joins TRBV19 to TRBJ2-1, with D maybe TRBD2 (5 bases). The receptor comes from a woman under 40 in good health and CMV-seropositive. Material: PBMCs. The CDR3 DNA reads TGTGCCAGTAGTATAGCACCGGGATATTTCAATGAGCAGTTCTTC. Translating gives CASSIAPGYFNEQFF.